This TCR beta chain was sequenced during a study of blood T cell repertoires in COVID-19. The V and J ends lost 1 base and 4 bases, in that order; junction bases with no gene match: 5. Germline V gene lookup returns CDR1 SGHRS and CDR2 YFSETQ. CDR3 length: 15 residues. Profiling relied on immunoSEQ multiplex PCR, and the TCRdb table lists in-frame clones only, not all of them. The table shows 300,000 to 350,000 clones, with 88% occurring only once. Sequenced: PBMCs or T cells enriched from blood (not recorded which). The rearrangement uses TRBV5-1 and TRBJ2-3; 8 nucleotides align to TRBD2. The receptor comes from a man aged 25-45 years who had recovered from COVID-19. This chain's CDR3 is CASSLMGTSADTQYF. The CDR3 nucleotides are TGCGCCAGCAGCTTGATGGGGACTAGTGCAGATACGCAGTATTTT. The full variable domain, in which reference TRBV5-1 and TRBJ2-3 provide the parts outside the CDR3, is KAGVTQTPRYLIKTRGQQVTLSCSPISGHRSVSWYQQTPGQGLQFLFEYFSETQRNKGNFPGRFSGRQFSNSRSEMNVSTLELGDSALYLCASSLMGTSADTQYFGPGTRLTVL.